The next 11 T cell receptor beta chains were all read from a single sample in a study of cytomegalovirus exposure and HLA in healthy donors. PCR amplification relied on 60 Vbeta primers (plus 13 Jbeta primers). The protocol was immunoSEQ multiplex PCR, while the TCRdb copy is restricted to in-frame clones and leaves out a portion. The sample table includes fewer than 40,000 clones. The sample was PBMCs. The receptors were sampled from a woman between 40 and 50 years old in good health and CMV-seropositive.

CDR3 nucleotides: TGTGCCAGCTCACCGGACAGGGTCCCCTATGGCTACACCTTC. This encodes CASSPDRVPYGYTF. V is TRBV18 and J is TRBJ1-2; 8 nucleotides agree with TRBD1. The trim removed 3 bases at V and 4 bases at J, leaving 4 bases unmatched. The CDR3 is 14 amino acids. CDR1 is KGHSH, CDR2 LQKENI, per germline.

The rearrangement joins TRBV10-3 to TRBJ1-1; TRBD1 might be the D (6 bases). V was trimmed by 8 bases and J by 6 bases, leaving 13 bases between them. Germline loops: CDR1 ENHRY, CDR2 SYGVKD. The CDR3 sequence is 12 residues long. The CDR3 spells CAIWGGHAEAFF. As DNA, the CDR3 is TGTGCCATCTGGGGGGGGCATGCTGAAGCTTTCTTT.

This chain connects TRBV5-6 to TRBJ2-7, with a tentative D call TRBD1 (6 bases). V lost 3 bases to trimming and J lost 4 bases, with 14 bases between them. The CDR3 spans 14 residues. CDR1 and CDR2 (germline): SGHDT, YYEEEE. This chain's CDR3 is CASSSRTVTYEQYF. In DNA, the CDR3 is TGTGCCAGCAGCTCTAGGACAGTTACATACGAGCAGTACTTC.

The chain carries TRBV5-1 and TRBJ2-7; TRBD1 is a possible D gene (5 bases). The CDR3 totals 14 residues. Germline V gene lookup returns CDR1 SGHRS and CDR2 YFSETQ. V lost 1 base and J lost 3, with 11 bases in between. This chain's CDR3 is CASSLLARDYEQYF. The CDR3 DNA sequence: TGCGCCAGCAGCTTGTTAGCCAGGGACTACGAGCAGTACTTC. The full variable domain, with the rest looked up from reference TRBV5-1 and TRBJ2-7, is KAGVTQTPRYLIKTRGQQVTLSCSPISGHRSVSWYQQTPGQGLQFLFEYFSETQRNKGNFPGRFSGRQFSNSRSEMNVSTLELGDSALYLCASSLLARDYEQYFGPGTRLTVT.

The chain carries TRBV9 and TRBJ2-1; 9 positions agree with TRBD2. The CDR3 totals 15 residues. The V gene's germline CDR1 is SGDLS and CDR2 YYNGEE. V shed 3 bases, J shed 0 bases, and the junction held 1 base outside the gene matches. The CDR3 region has the DNA TGTGCCAGCAGCGGTAGCGGGAGCTCCTACAATGAGCAGTTCTTC. Protein product: CASSGSGSSYNEQFF.

The rearrangement uses TRBV4-2 and TRBJ1-3; 7 nucleotides match TRBD1. Unmatched junction bases numbered 5, after V lost 1 base and J lost 2 bases. Germline CDR1 LGHNA, CDR2 YNFKEQ. The CDR3 spans 16 residues. In nucleotides, the CDR3 is TGTGCCAGCAGCCAAGCTAGAACAGGGGCTGGAAACACCATATATTTT. Amino acid sequence: CASSQARTGAGNTIYF.

V and J are TRBV5-1 and TRBJ2-7; TRBD1 matches at 7 bases. Unmatched junction bases numbered 7, after V lost 4 bases and J lost 6 bases. Germline V CDR1 and CDR2: SGHRS, YFSETQ. The CDR3 contains 13 residues. The CDR3 sequence is CASSAVTGVEQYF. The CDR3 nucleotides are TGCGCCAGCAGCGCCGTAACAGGGGTCGAGCAGTACTTC.

About this clone: Its ends do not fully match the called genes, so a read error is possible. The chain uses TRBV7-8 and TRBJ2-3, with D maybe TRBD1 (5 bases). The CDR3 is 12 amino acids. The germline CDR1 and CDR2 sequences are SGHVS and FQNEAQ. The CDR3 DNA reads TGTGCCAGCAGTTCCCAGGGTAGCTCCCCGAATTTT. It yields the protein CASSSQGSSPNF.

The V and J genes are TRBV5-8 and TRBJ2-6; D possibly corresponds to TRBD1 (6 bases). CDR3 length: 18 residues. Trimming took 2 bases from V and 0 from J, leaving 15 bases between them. Per germline, CDR1 SGHTS and CDR2 YDEGEE. The CDR3 sequence is CASSLQGPLPSGANVLTF. CDR3 nucleotides: TGTGCCAGCAGCTTACAGGGTCCACTTCCCTCTGGGGCCAACGTCCTGACTTTC. The whole variable domain, remainder taken from reference TRBV5-8 and TRBJ2-6, is EAGVTQSPTHLIKTRGQQATLRCSPISGHTSVYWYQQALGLGLQFLLWYDEGEERNRGNFPPRFSGRQFPNYSSELNVNALELEDSALYLCASSLQGPLPSGANVLTFGAGSRLTVL.

The chain links TRBV25-1 to TRBJ2-7; 10 nucleotides match TRBD1. The CDR3 has 15 amino acids. V lost 6 bases to trimming and J lost 5 bases; unmatched junction nucleotides: 10. Germline assignment: CDR1 MGHDK and CDR2 SYGVNS. In nucleotides, the CDR3 is TGTGCCAGCAGCTTGCCCGGGACAGGGGTCCACGAGCAGTACTTC. This gives the protein CASSLPGTGVHEQYF.

The chain is built from TRBV18 and TRBJ2-1, with 7 bases matching TRBD2. The V gene end was trimmed by 6 bases and the J gene end by 10 bases; junction bases not matched to a gene: 6. The length of the CDR3 is 12 residues. Germline V CDR1 and CDR2: KGHSH, LQKENI. This CDR3 is CASSPTSVEQFF. The CDR3 DNA reads TGTGCCAGCTCGCCCACTAGCGTAGAGCAGTTCTTC.